The source of this TCR beta chain is a study of cytomegalovirus exposure and HLA in healthy donors. On the study more broadly: It was reported in a later analysis that the 100 to 150 validation repertoires used the same platform as the 666 first-cohort repertoires.

Generated by immunoSEQ multiplex PCR, the TCRdb table keeps only in-frame clones and is missing some. The sample has approximately 210,000 clones; more than 70% are singletons. Whole-study findings and limits: The finding came from a later analysis; first-cohort TCR clusters tended to co-occur in the 95 to 150 validation repertoires. The dataset shows that most TCR sequences were rare, while some public TCRs occurred in many donors.

Trimming removed 2 bases from V and 7 bases from J; junction bases left unmatched: 7. This CDR3 contains 13 residues. Germline-derived CDR1 and CDR2 are GTSNPN and SVGIG (reference sequence). This clone was detected only a few times. The antigen is unknown. Material: PBMCs. The sequence derives from a woman under 30 in good health and CMV-seronegative. The rearrangement uses TRBV30 and TRBJ1-1; TRBD1 agrees at 7 bases. CDR3 nucleotides: TGTGCCTGGAGTCCACAGGGGCTCGGTGAAGCTTTCTTT. Translated, it gives CAWSPQGLGEAFF.